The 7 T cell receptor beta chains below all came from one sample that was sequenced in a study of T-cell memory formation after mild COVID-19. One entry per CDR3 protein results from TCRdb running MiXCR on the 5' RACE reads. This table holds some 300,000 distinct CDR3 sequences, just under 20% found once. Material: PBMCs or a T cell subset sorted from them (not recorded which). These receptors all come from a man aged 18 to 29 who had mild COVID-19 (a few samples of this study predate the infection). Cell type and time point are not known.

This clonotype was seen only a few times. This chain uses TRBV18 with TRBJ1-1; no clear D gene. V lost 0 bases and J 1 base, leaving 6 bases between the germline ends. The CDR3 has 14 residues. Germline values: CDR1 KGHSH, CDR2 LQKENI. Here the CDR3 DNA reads TGTGCCAGCTCACCACCGGGAGGGAACACTGAAGCTTTCTTT. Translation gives CASSPPGGNTEAFF.

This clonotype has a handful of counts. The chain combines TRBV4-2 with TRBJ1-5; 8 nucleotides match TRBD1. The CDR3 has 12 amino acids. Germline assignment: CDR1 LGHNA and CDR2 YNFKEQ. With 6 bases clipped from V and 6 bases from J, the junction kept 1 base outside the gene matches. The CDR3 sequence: CASSQGAQPQHF. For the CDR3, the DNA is TGTGCCAGCAGTCAGGGGGCTCAGCCCCAGCATTTT.

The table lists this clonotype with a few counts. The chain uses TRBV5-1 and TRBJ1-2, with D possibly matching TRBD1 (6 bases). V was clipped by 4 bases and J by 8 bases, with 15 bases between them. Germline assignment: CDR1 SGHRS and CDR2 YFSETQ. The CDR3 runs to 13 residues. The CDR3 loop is CASSGQGIGGYTF. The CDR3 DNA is TGCGCCAGCAGCGGGCAGGGGATAGGAGGCTACACCTTC.

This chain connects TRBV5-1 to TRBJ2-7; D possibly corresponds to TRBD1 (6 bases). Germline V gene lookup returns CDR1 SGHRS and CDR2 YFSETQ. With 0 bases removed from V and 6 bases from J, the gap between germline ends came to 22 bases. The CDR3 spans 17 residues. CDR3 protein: CASSLGGQGIPDLEQYF. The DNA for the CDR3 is TGCGCCAGCAGCTTGGGGGGACAAGGAATTCCCGACCTCGAGCAGTACTTC.

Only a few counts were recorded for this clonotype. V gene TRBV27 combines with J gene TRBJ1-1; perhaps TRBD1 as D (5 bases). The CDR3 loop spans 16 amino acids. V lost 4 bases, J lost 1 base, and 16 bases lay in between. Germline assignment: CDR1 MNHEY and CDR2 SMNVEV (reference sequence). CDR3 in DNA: TGTGCCAGCAGTTCCCTCTCGGGACTACCGAACACTGAAGCTTTCTTT. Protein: CASSSLSGLPNTEAFF.

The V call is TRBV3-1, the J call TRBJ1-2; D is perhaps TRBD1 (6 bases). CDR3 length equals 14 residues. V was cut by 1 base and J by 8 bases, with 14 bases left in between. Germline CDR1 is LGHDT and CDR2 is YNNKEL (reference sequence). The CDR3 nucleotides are TGTGCCAGCAGCCAAGTGCTGGGGGCTGAGGGCTACACCTTC. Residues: CASSQVLGAEGYTF.

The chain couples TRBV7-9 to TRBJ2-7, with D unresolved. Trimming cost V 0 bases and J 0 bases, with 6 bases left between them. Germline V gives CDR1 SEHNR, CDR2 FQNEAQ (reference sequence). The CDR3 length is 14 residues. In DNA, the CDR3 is TGTGCCAGCAGCTTAGCGATGGTCTCCTACGAGCAGTACGTC. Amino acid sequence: CASSLAMVSYEQYV.